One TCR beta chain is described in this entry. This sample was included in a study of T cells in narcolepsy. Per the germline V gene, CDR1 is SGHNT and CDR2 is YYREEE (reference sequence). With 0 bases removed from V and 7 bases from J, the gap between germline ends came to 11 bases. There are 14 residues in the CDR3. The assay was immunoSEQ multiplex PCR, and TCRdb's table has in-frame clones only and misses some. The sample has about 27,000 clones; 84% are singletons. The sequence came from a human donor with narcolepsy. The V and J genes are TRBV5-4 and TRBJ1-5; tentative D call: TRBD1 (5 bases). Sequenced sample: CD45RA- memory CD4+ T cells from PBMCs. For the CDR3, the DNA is TGTGCCAGCAGCTTGGACGTGGGGGGGCAGCCCCAGCATTTT. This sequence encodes CASSLDVGGQPQHF.